This T cell receptor beta chain was obtained from a study of shared clonotypes between healthy human individuals. About the research overall: Per-donor plates numbered three CD4 naive, three CD4 memory, two CD8 naive and one CD8 memory.

Authors' data handling: Quality scores were absent from the junction-only immunoSEQ sequences, so filtering differed. Generated by immunoSEQ multiplex PCR, the TCRdb table keeps only in-frame clones and is missing some. V and J calls plus clone size are reproduced from that table; the DNA served to infer D and trimming. The sample yields over 400,000 clones, roughly 95% seen once. Germline lookup yields CDR1 MNHNY and CDR2 SVGAGI (reference sequence). Deletions cut 7 bases from V and 9 bases from J, with 19 bases between. There are 13 residues in the CDR3. The clonotype comes from a woman aged 25-40 years in good health. The specimen sequenced was naive CD4+ T cells sorted from blood. Subset meaning: CD45RA+ positively selected. V and J are TRBV6-6 and TRBJ2-7; D is possibly TRBD1 or TRBD2 (6 bases each). This CDR3 reads CASTPVGGNRQYF. DNA for the CDR3: TGTGCCAGCACCCCGGTAGGGGGGAACAGGCAGTACTTC.